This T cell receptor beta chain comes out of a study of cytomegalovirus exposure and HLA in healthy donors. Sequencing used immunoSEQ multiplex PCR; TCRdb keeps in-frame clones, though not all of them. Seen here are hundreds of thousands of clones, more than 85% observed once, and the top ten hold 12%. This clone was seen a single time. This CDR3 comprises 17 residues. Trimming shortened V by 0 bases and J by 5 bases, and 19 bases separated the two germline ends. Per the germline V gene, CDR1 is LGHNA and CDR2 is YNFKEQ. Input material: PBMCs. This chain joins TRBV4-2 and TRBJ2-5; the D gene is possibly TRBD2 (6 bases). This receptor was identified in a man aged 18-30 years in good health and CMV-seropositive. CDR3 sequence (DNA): TGTGCCAGCAGCCAAGAGACAACGGGACTTACCTACGAGACCCAGTACTTC. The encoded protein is CASSQETTGLTYETQYF.